A selection of T cell receptor beta chains follows, all from one sample in a study of Ad26.COV2.S vaccination and SARS-CoV-2 variants. TCRdb keeps only in-frame clones here, not all; method: immunoSEQ multiplex PCR. The sample yields tens of thousands of clones, less than 85% seen once. The sequences come from peripheral blood, collected after recovery from COVID-19. The origin of the receptors is a human donor who had recovered from COVID-19. Both conserved end residues are part of each CDR3. A D gene is named only where the DNA matches it firmly. For some rows the clone size is stated as once, few or many, or as a class when expanded; others skip it.

J gene,D gene,clone size,V gene,CDR3 protein,CDR3 DNA
TRBJ1-5,-,-,TRBV4-3,CASSHGNQPQHF,TGCGCCAGCAGCCATGGCAATCAGCCCCAGCATTTT
TRBJ1-5,-,-,TRBV28,CASSFTSYNQPQHF,TGTGCCAGCAGTTTCACGTCCTACAATCAGCCCCAGCATTTT
TRBJ1-1,-,-,TRBV5-5,CASSQQLRGTEAFF,TGTGCCAGCAGCCAACAACTTAGGGGCACTGAAGCTTTCTTT
TRBJ2-3,TRBD1,-,TRBV28,CASSTRQGGTDTQYF,TGTGCCAGCAGTACTCGACAGGGTGGTACAGATACGCAGTATTTT
TRBJ2-1,TRBD2,-,TRBV14,CASSQGLLAGINSYNEQFF,TGTGCCAGCAGCCAAGGGCTTCTAGCGGGGATCAACTCCTACAATGAGCAGTTCTTC
TRBJ2-1,-,-,TRBV28,CASSSLNKYNEQFF,TGTGCCAGCAGTTCTCTCAATAAGTACAATGAGCAGTTCTTC
TRBJ2-3,TRBD2,-,TRBV20-1,CSASALAGVRTDTQYF,TGCAGTGCTAGTGCGTTAGCGGGAGTGAGAACAGATACGCAGTATTTT
TRBJ1-5,-,few,TRBV7-2,CASSFRGNQPQHF,TGTGCCAGCAGCTTCAGGGGAAATCAGCCCCAGCATTTT
TRBJ2-3,-,-,TRBV11-2,CASSLRGLQSGKSTDTQYF,TGTGCCAGCAGCTTAAGGGGGTTACAAAGCGGGAAAAGCACAGATACGCAGTATTTT
TRBJ2-5,-,-,TRBV29-1,CSVVISGSQETQYF,TGCAGCGTTGTGATCTCCGGGAGTCAAGAGACCCAGTACTTC
TRBJ2-1,TRBD1,-,TRBV19,CASSIVGGSPNEQFF,TGTGCCAGTAGTATCGTAGGGGGCAGCCCCAATGAGCAGTTCTTC
TRBJ2-6,-,-,TRBV21-1,CASSKTGSSGRSGANVLTF,TGTGCCAGCAGCAAAACGGGCTCTAGCGGGAGGTCTGGGGCCAACGTCCTGACTTTC
TRBJ2-3,-,once,TRBV5-1,CASGLIGDHTQYF,TGCGCCAGCGGCCTAATCGGGGACCATACGCAGTATTTT
TRBJ2-1,TRBD1,-,TRBV28,CASRLTGDNEQFF,TGTGCCAGCAGGCTAACAGGGGACAATGAGCAGTTCTTC
TRBJ1-5,TRBD1,-,TRBV7-7,CASSSILDRVSNQPQHF,TGTGCCAGCAGCTCGATTCTCGACAGGGTGAGCAATCAGCCCCAGCATTTT
TRBJ2-7,-,-,TRBV19,CASSITGGANYEQYF,TGTGCCAGTAGTATAACGGGCGGAGCGAACTACGAGCAGTACTTC
TRBJ2-2,-,-,TRBV4-1,CASSQLVTGELFF,TGTGCCAGCAGCCAACTTGTAACCGGGGAGCTGTTTTTT
TRBJ1-3,-,-,TRBV28,CASSLSEAYNSGNTIYF,TGTGCCAGCAGTTTATCTGAAGCCTACAACTCTGGAAACACCATATATTTT
TRBJ2-7,TRBD2,-,TRBV7-9,CASSSRTSGGYEQYF,TGTGCCAGCAGCTCCCGGACTAGCGGAGGCTACGAGCAGTACTTC
TRBJ2-5,TRBD2,-,TRBV4-2,CASSRIAGEETQYF,TGTGCCAGCAGCCGAATAGCGGGTGAAGAGACCCAGTACTTC
TRBJ2-5,-,-,TRBV11-3,CASSLDSGNQETQYF,TGTGCCAGCAGCTTAGATTCAGGAAACCAAGAGACCCAGTACTTC
TRBJ1-2,-,-,TRBV19,CASSTTWDQNYGYTF,TGTGCCAGTAGCACGACATGGGACCAAAACTATGGCTACACCTTC